The rows below give T cell receptor beta chains drawn from one sample of a study of blood T cell repertoires in COVID-19. Generated by immunoSEQ multiplex PCR, the TCRdb table keeps only in-frame clones and is missing some. Counted here are about 220,000 clones, 75% to 90% occurring once; the ten biggest clones make up 5.2%. The sample comprised peripheral blood. The receptor set was obtained from a woman between 65 and 79 years old with COVID-19, enrolled during active disease. Each CDR3 is given with its conserved first and last residue. The D gene is left open where the match is weak. A row's size may be missing; if present it is once, few, many or a size class.

clone_size j_call d_call v_call cdr3_aa cdr3_nt
NA TRBJ2-5 TRBD2 TRBV6-4 CASTSLASGRGAPEETQYF TGTGCCAGCACCTCACTGGCTAGCGGGAGAGGGGCCCCCGAAGAGACCCAGTACTTC
NA TRBJ2-1 TRBD2 TRBV19 CASRPRASGGLRGYNEQFF TGTGCCAGTAGGCCCAGGGCTAGCGGGGGTCTAAGGGGGTACAATGAGCAGTTCTTC
NA TRBJ1-1 NA TRBV6-2/TRBV6-3 CASSQGLNTEAFF TGTGCCAGCAGTCAAGGACTAAACACTGAAGCTTTCTTT
few TRBJ2-1 NA TRBV7-9 CASSLGGRFSYNEQFF TGTGCCAGCAGCTTAGGGGGCAGGTTCTCCTACAATGAGCAGTTCTTC
NA TRBJ2-7 TRBD2 TRBV28 CASSPVRDYYEQYF TGTGCCAGCAGTCCCGTGAGGGACTACTACGAGCAGTACTTC
once TRBJ2-2 TRBD2 TRBV19 CASSGRAGGTGELFF TGTGCCAGTAGTGGAAGGGCGGGAGGGACCGGGGAGCTGTTTTTT
NA TRBJ1-2 TRBD1 TRBV2 CASSAGGDYGYTF TGTGCCAGCAGCGCAGGGGGCGACTATGGCTACACCTTC
once TRBJ2-7 NA TRBV7-2 CASSFSGGRHEQYF TGTGCCAGCAGCTTTAGCGGAGGGAGGCACGAGCAGTACTTC
once TRBJ1-2 NA TRBV24-1 CATSDPGEEYGYTF TGTGCCACCAGTGACCCGGGAGAAGAGTATGGCTACACCTTC
NA TRBJ1-1 NA TRBV12-3/TRBV12-4 CASGLGGPTEAFF TGTGCCAGCGGGCTGGGGGGTCCCACTGAAGCTTTCTTT
once TRBJ2-2 NA TRBV7-7 CASSPTGNTGELFF TGTGCCAGCAGCCCGACAGGGAACACCGGGGAGCTGTTTTTT
NA TRBJ2-5 TRBD1 TRBV10-3 CAISKGAQETQYF TGTGCCATCAGTAAGGGGGCACAGGAGACCCAGTACTTC
NA TRBJ2-7 TRBD2 TRBV28 CASSFSGGSYEQYF TGTGCCAGCAGTTTCTCGGGGGGATCCTACGAGCAGTACTTC
NA TRBJ2-1 NA TRBV3-1/TRBV3-2 CASSPLETSYNEQFF TGTGCCAGCAGCCCCCTAGAGACTAGCTACAATGAGCAGTTCTTC
NA TRBJ2-7 TRBD2 TRBV4-1 CASSPGGLAGVLGQYF TGCGCCAGCAGCCCTGGCGGACTAGCGGGTGTTCTAGGGCAGTACTTC
few TRBJ2-5 NA TRBV2 CASRPGGGRQETQYF TGTGCCAGCAGGCCGGGTGGAGGGCGGCAAGAGACCCAGTACTTC
NA TRBJ2-1 TRBD2 TRBV7-2 CASSSLGSSGLFNEQFF TGTGCCAGCAGCTCCTTAGGGTCTAGCGGGCTTTTCAATGAGCAGTTCTTC
NA TRBJ2-5 TRBD2 TRBV7-2 CASSLAPTSSGRASSSETQYF TGTGCCAGCAGCTTAGCACCGACAAGTAGCGGGAGGGCCTCTTCTTCGGAGACCCAGTACTTC
NA TRBJ1-5 NA TRBV6-5 CASSPSWLSNQPQHF TGTGCCAGCAGTCCATCCTGGCTTAGCAATCAGCCCCAGCATTTT
NA TRBJ2-7 TRBD1 TRBV14 CASSRTGTGTYEQYF TGTGCCAGCAGTCGAACCGGGACAGGGACCTACGAGCAGTACTTC
NA TRBJ2-5 TRBD1 TRBV28 CASSLSTGSQYF TGTGCCAGCAGTTTATCGACAGGGAGCCAGTACTTC
NA TRBJ1-2 TRBD1 TRBV19 CASRTGTGTVNYGYTF TGTGCCAGTAGGACCGGGACAGGGACCGTTAACTATGGCTACACCTTC
NA TRBJ2-5 NA TRBV19 CATAATAQETQYF TGTGCCACCGCGGCTACGGCCCAAGAGACCCAGTACTTC
NA TRBJ2-2 NA TRBV6-2/TRBV6-3 CASSSVDYSGELFF TGTGCCAGCAGTTCCGTTGATTACTCCGGGGAGCTGTTTTTT
few TRBJ1-1 NA TRBV10-1 CASSESNRNTEAFF TGCGCCAGCAGTGAGTCGAACAGGAACACTGAAGCTTTCTTT
NA TRBJ1-1 TRBD1 TRBV15 CATSRDLAGQGGTAFF TGTGCCACCAGCAGAGATCTTGCCGGACAGGGTGGTACAGCTTTCTTT
NA TRBJ2-7 NA TRBV5-4 CASSLGGQFSYEQYF TGTGCCAGCAGCTTGGGAGGACAGTTCTCCTACGAGCAGTACTTC
NA TRBJ1-2 TRBD1 TRBV24-1 CATSDETGNRYTF TGTGCCACCAGTGATGAGACAGGGAATCGCTACACCTTC
NA TRBJ1-1 NA TRBV9 CASSVVSSPGTEAFF TGTGCCAGCAGCGTAGTGTCTTCGCCGGGCACTGAAGCTTTCTTT
few TRBJ1-5 NA TRBV7-8 CASSTQGSNQPQHF TGTGCCAGCAGCACTCAGGGTAGCAATCAGCCCCAGCATTTT
NA TRBJ1-1 TRBD1 TRBV15 CATSLDGGGRTEAFF TGTGCCACCAGCCTCGATGGAGGGGGCCGCACTGAAGCTTTCTTT
NA TRBJ1-1 NA TRBV7-2 CASSFFGINTEAFF TGTGCCAGCAGCTTTTTCGGTATAAACACTGAAGCTTTCTTT
NA TRBJ1-3 TRBD1 TRBV28 CASSSNTGGKTSPLNTIYF TGTGCCAGCAGTTCAAATACAGGGGGCAAGACCTCACCACTAAACACCATATATTTT
NA TRBJ2-1 TRBD1 TRBV19 CASSTGQGNSYNEQFF TGTGCCAGTAGTACTGGACAGGGAAACTCCTACAATGAGCAGTTCTTC
NA TRBJ2-7 NA TRBV19 CASSGLPTYEQYF TGTGCCAGTAGCGGTCTACCCACCTACGAGCAGTACTTC
NA TRBJ2-7 NA TRBV28 CASSFIRWAYEQYF TGTGCCAGCAGTTTTATCAGGTGGGCCTACGAGCAGTACTTC
NA TRBJ2-1 TRBD1 TRBV24-1 CATSEPAGTDYNEQFF TGTGCCACCAGTGAGCCCGCCGGGACAGACTACAATGAGCAGTTCTTC
NA TRBJ1-1 NA TRBV7-2 CASSFLRTEAFF TGTGCCAGCAGCTTTCTCCGCACTGAAGCTTTCTTT
NA TRBJ2-5 TRBD2 TRBV18 CASSGEETQYF TGTGCCAGTAGCGGGGAGGAGACCCAGTACTTC
NA TRBJ1-4 TRBD1 TRBV18 CASSLTGTGYEKLFF TGTGCCAGCTCACTGACCGGGACAGGGTACGAAAAACTGTTTTTT
NA TRBJ1-1 TRBD1 TRBV5-8 CASSRDSQQAEAFF TGTGCCAGCAGCCGGGACAGCCAGCAGGCTGAAGCTTTCTTT
NA TRBJ2-7 TRBD1 TRBV7-9 CASSPGTGVPREQYF TGTGCCAGCAGCCCCGGGACAGGGGTCCCCCGCGAGCAGTACTTC
NA TRBJ2-2 NA TRBV18 CASSPYRVGNTGELFF TGTGCCAGCTCACCTTACAGGGTGGGGAACACCGGGGAGCTGTTTTTT
NA TRBJ2-5 TRBD2 TRBV6-6 CASRLAGGQETQYF TGTGCCAGCCGTTTAGCGGGAGGACAAGAGACCCAGTACTTC
once TRBJ2-7 TRBD2 TRBV7-2 CASSPRASGYEQYF TGTGCCAGCAGCCCGAGGGCTAGCGGATACGAGCAGTACTTC
NA TRBJ2-3 TRBD2 TRBV5-4 CASSLGIGRASDTQYF TGTGCCAGCAGCTTGGGTATCGGGAGGGCCTCAGATACGCAGTATTTT
few TRBJ2-3 NA TRBV15 CATSRDTRITSTDTQYF TGTGCCACCAGCAGAGATACCAGGATTACTAGCACAGATACGCAGTATTTT
NA TRBJ2-7 TRBD2 TRBV6-6 CASNGLAGAYEQYF TGTGCCAGCAATGGACTAGCGGGAGCTTACGAGCAGTACTTC
NA TRBJ1-1 TRBD1 TRBV28 CASREQGGGTEAFF TGTGCCAGCAGAGAACAGGGGGGAGGCACTGAAGCTTTCTTT
NA TRBJ2-2 NA TRBV3-1/TRBV3-2 CASSQGGLDTGELFF TGTGCCAGCAGCCAGGGGGGATTGGACACCGGGGAGCTGTTTTTT
NA TRBJ2-3 NA TRBV27 CASSRTRSTDTQYF TGTGCCAGCAGTCGAACACGAAGCACAGATACGCAGTATTTT
NA TRBJ2-6 TRBD1 TRBV18 CASSPTAGTGLSGANVLTF TGTGCCAGCTCACCAACCGCCGGGACAGGCCTCTCTGGGGCCAACGTCCTGACTTTC
once TRBJ1-2 NA TRBV2 CASKGQGLPNYGYTF TGTGCCAGCAAAGGGCAGGGTCTCCCTAACTATGGCTACACCTTC
NA TRBJ1-4 TRBD1 TRBV27 CASRLDRGTEKLFF TGTGCCAGCAGACTTGACAGGGGAACTGAAAAACTGTTTTTT
NA TRBJ1-5 NA TRBV2 CASSGRQGGQPQHF TGTGCCAGCAGTGGAAGGCAGGGTGGTCAGCCCCAGCATTTT